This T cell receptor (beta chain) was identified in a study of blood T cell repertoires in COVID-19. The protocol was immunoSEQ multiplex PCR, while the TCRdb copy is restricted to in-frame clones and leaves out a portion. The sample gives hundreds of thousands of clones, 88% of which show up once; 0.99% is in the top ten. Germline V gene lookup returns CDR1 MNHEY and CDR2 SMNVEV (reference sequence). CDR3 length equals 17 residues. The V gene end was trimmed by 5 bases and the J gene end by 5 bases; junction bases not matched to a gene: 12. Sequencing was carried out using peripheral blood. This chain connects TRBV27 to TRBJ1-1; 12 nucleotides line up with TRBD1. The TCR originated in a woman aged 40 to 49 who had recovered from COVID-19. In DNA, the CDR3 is TGTGCCAGCAGTCCCGCTCCGGGACAGGGGGCAAGGACTGAAGCTTTCTTT. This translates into CASSPAPGQGARTEAFF.